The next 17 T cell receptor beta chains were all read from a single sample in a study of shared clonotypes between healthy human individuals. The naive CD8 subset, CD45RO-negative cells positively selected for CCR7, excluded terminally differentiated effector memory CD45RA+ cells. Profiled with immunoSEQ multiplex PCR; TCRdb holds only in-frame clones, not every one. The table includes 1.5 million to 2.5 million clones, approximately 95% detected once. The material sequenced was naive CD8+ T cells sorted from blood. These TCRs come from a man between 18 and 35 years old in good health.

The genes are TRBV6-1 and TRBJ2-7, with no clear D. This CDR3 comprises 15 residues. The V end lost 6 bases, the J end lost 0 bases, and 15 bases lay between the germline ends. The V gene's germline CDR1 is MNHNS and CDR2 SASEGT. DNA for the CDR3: TGTGCCAGCAGGGACGGTGCCCTTAACTCCTACGAGCAGTACTTC. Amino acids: CASRDGALNSYEQYF.

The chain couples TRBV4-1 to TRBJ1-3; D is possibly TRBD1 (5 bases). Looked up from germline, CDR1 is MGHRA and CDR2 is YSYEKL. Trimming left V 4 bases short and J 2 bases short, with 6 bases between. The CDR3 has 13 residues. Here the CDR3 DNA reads TGCGCCAGCAGCCGGGGCCCTGGAAACACCATATATTTT. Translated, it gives CASSRGPGNTIYF.

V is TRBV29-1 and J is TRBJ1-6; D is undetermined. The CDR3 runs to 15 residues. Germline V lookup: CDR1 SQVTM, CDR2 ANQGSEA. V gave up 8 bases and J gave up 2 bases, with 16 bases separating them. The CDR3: CSSSRAAPYNSPLHF. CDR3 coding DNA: TGCAGCTCCTCCCGGGCAGCCCCCTATAATTCACCCCTCCACTTT. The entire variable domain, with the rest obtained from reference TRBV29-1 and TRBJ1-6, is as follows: SAVISQKPSRDICQRGTSLTIQCQVDSQVTMMFWYRQQPGQSLTLIATANQGSEATYESGFVIDKFPISRPNLTFSTLTVSNMSPEDSSIYLCSSSRAAPYNSPLHFGNGTRLTVT.

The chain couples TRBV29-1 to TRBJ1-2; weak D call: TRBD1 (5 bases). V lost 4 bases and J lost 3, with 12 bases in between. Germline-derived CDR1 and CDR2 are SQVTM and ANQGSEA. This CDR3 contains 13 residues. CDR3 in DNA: TGCAGCGTTGTGCAGAGGGACGACTATGGCTACACCTTC. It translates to CSVVQRDDYGYTF.

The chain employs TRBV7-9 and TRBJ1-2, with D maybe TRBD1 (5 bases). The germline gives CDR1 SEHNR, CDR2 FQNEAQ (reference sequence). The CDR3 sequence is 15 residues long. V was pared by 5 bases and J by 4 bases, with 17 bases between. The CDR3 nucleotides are TGTGCCAGCAGCGCGAGACAGAATTTTTCCTATGGCTACACCTTC. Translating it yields CASSARQNFSYGYTF.

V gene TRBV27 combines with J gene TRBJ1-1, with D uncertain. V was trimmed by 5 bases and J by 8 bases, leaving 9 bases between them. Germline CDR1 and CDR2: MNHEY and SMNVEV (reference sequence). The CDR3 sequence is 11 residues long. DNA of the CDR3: TGTGCCAGCAGTGGCCCCAAAGAAGCTTTCTTT. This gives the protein CASSGPKEAFF.

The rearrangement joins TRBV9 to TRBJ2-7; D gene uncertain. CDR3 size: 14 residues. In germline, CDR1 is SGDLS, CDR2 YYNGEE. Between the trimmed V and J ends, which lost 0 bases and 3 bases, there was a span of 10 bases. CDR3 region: CASSVDNEIYEQYF. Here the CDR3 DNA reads TGTGCCAGCAGCGTAGACAATGAGATCTACGAGCAGTACTTC.

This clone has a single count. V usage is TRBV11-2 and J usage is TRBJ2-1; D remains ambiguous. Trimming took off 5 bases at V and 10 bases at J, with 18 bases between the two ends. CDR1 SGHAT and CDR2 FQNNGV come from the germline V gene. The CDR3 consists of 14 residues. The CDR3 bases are TGTGCCAGCAGCGCCTGGCCCTCGGGTTGGGAGCAGTTCTTC. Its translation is CASSAWPSGWEQFF.

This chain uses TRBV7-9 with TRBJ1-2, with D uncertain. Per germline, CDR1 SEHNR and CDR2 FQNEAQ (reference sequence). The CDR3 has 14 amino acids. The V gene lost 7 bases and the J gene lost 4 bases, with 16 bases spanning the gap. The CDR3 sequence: CASTPPEVIYGYTF. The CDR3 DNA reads TGTGCCAGCACCCCCCCGGAGGTTATCTATGGCTACACCTTC.

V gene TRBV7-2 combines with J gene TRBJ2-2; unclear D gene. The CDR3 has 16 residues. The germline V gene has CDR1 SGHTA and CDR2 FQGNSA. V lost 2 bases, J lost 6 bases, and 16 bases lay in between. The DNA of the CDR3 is TGTGCCAGCAGCTTACCAGATTATCCTAACGCCGGGGAGCTGTTTTTT. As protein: CASSLPDYPNAGELFF.

This CDR3 reads CASSGTGSDEKLFF. CDR3 coding DNA: TGTGCCAGCAGTGGCACAGGGAGCGATGAAAAACTGTTTTTT. The rearrangement uses TRBV25-1 and TRBJ1-4; possibly TRBD1 for D (6 bases). The CDR3 extends over 14 amino acids. Trimming cost V 4 bases and J 6 bases, with 12 bases left between them. Germline V lookup: CDR1 MGHDK, CDR2 SYGVNS.

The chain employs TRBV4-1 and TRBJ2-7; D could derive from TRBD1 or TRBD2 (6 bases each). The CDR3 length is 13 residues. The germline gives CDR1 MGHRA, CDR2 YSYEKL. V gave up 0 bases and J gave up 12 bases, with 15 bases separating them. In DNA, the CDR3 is TGCGCCAGCAGCCAAGACCCCAAGGGGGGTGTGTACTTC. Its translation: CASSQDPKGGVYF.

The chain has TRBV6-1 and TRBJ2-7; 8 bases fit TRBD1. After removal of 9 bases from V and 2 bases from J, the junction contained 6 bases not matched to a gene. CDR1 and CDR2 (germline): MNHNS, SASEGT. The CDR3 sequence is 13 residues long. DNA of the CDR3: TGTGCCAGTGGGGGGACAGGCCCCTACGAGCAGTACTTC. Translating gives CASGGTGPYEQYF.

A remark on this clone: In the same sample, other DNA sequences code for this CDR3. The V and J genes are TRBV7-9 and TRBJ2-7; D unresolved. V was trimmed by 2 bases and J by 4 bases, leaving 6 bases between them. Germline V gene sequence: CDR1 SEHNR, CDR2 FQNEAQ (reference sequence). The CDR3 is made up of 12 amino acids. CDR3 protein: CASSLLGYEQYF. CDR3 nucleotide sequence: TGTGCCAGCAGCTTACTCGGGTACGAGCAGTACTTC.

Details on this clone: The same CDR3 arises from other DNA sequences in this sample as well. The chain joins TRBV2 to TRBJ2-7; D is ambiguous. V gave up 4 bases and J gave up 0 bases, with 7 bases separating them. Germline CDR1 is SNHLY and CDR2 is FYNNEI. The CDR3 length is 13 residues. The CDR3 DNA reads TGTGCCAGCAGTGGCACGGACTCCTACGAGCAGTACTTC. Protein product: CASSGTDSYEQYF.

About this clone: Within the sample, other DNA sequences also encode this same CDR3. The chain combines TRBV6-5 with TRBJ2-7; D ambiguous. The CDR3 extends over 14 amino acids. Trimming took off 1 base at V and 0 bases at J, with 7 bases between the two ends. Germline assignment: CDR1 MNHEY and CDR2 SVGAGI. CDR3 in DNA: TGTGCCAGCAGTTACTTGGGCGTCTCCTACGAGCAGTACTTC. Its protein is CASSYLGVSYEQYF.

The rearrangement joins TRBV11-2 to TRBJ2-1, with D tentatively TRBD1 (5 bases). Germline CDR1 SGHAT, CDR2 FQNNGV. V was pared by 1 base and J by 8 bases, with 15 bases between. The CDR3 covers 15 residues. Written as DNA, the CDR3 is TGTGCCAGCAGCTTAGGGGCAGGGTTTATGGATGAGCAGTTCTTC. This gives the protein CASSLGAGFMDEQFF.